A selection of T cell receptor beta chains follows, all from one sample in a study of T cell responses to AZD1222 COVID-19 vaccine. Produced via immunoSEQ multiplex PCR; TCRdb's table is partial and in-frame only. The sample lists under 150,000 clones; approximately 88% were seen once. Sequences were derived from peripheral blood, sampled on day 0 of AZD1222 vaccination. These receptors originate from an adult in good health. The CDR3 runs from the conserved cysteine through the conserved F or W. The order of the fields is clone size, V gene, D gene, J gene, CDR3 protein, CDR3 DNA. D genes are given only for firm matches. A clone size is listed for some rows: how often the clone was seen (once, few, many), or a class if it is expanded.

abundance: few; v_gene: TRBV20-1; d_gene: -; j_gene: TRBJ1-5; CDR3aa: CSASLQKPSQPQHF; CDR3nt: TGCAGTGCTAGTTTACAGAAGCCCAGTCAGCCCCAGCATTTT
abundance: -; v_gene: TRBV4-1; d_gene: TRBD2; j_gene: TRBJ2-3; CDR3aa: CASSRTSTDTQYF; CDR3nt: TGCGCCAGCTCTAGGACTAGTACAGATACGCAGTATTTT
abundance: -; v_gene: TRBV5-1; d_gene: -; j_gene: TRBJ1-3; CDR3aa: CASSPGAQAGNTIYF; CDR3nt: TGCGCCAGCAGCCCCGGGGCTCAGGCTGGAAACACCATATATTTT
abundance: once; v_gene: TRBV7-9; d_gene: TRBD1; j_gene: TRBJ2-6; CDR3aa: CASSSRQGTFSGANVLTF; CDR3nt: TGTGCCAGCAGCAGCAGACAGGGGACTTTCTCTGGGGCCAACGTCCTGACTTTC
abundance: -; v_gene: TRBV19; d_gene: -; j_gene: TRBJ1-6; CDR3aa: CASSMVGQYSPLHF; CDR3nt: TGTGCCAGTAGTATGGTCGGTCAGTATTCACCCCTCCACTTT
abundance: -; v_gene: TRBV24-1; d_gene: -; j_gene: TRBJ1-4; CDR3aa: CATSDQRDTLFF; CDR3nt: TGTGCCACCAGTGATCAAAGGGACACACTGTTTTTT
abundance: -; v_gene: TRBV7-9; d_gene: -; j_gene: TRBJ2-7; CDR3aa: CASSDGYSYEQYF; CDR3nt: TGTGCCAGCAGTGACGGCTACTCCTACGAGCAGTACTTC
abundance: -; v_gene: TRBV3-1/TRBV3-2; d_gene: TRBD2; j_gene: TRBJ2-1; CDR3aa: CASSQALAAYNEQFF; CDR3nt: TGTGCCAGCAGCCAAGCCCTAGCGGCCTACAATGAGCAGTTCTTC
abundance: -; v_gene: TRBV5-4; d_gene: TRBD2; j_gene: TRBJ2-3; CDR3aa: CASSLERGGGADTQYF; CDR3nt: TGTGCCAGCAGCTTGGAGCGGGGCGGCGGCGCAGATACGCAGTATTTT
abundance: -; v_gene: TRBV5-1; d_gene: -; j_gene: TRBJ2-3; CDR3aa: CASRIQTGTDTQYF; CDR3nt: TGCGCCAGCAGGATCCAGACGGGCACAGATACGCAGTATTTT
abundance: -; v_gene: TRBV30; d_gene: -; j_gene: TRBJ1-6; CDR3aa: CAWSGRGVGYNSPLHF; CDR3nt: TGTGCCTGGAGCGGACGGGGGGTAGGGTATAATTCACCCCTCCACTTT
abundance: once; v_gene: TRBV5-6; d_gene: -; j_gene: TRBJ2-7; CDR3aa: CASTSLGEQYF; CDR3nt: TGTGCCAGCACCTCGCTAGGGGAGCAGTACTTC
abundance: -; v_gene: TRBV7-9; d_gene: TRBD1; j_gene: TRBJ1-2; CDR3aa: CASSSGDRGSGYTF; CDR3nt: TGTGCCAGCAGCTCCGGGGACAGGGGATCTGGCTACACCTTC
abundance: -; v_gene: TRBV7-2; d_gene: TRBD2; j_gene: TRBJ2-5; CDR3aa: CASSPTSGGMETQYF; CDR3nt: TGTGCCAGCAGCCCGACTAGCGGGGGGATGGAGACCCAGTACTTC
abundance: once; v_gene: TRBV7-8; d_gene: -; j_gene: TRBJ1-2; CDR3aa: CASKRGFGGYGYTF; CDR3nt: TGTGCCAGCAAGCGCGGTTTCGGGGGCTATGGCTACACCTTC
abundance: -; v_gene: TRBV19; d_gene: -; j_gene: TRBJ1-2; CDR3aa: CASTRTYGQSANYGYTF; CDR3nt: TGTGCCAGCACTCGTACCTACGGACAATCCGCTAACTATGGCTACACCTTC
abundance: -; v_gene: TRBV7-2; d_gene: TRBD1; j_gene: TRBJ2-7; CDR3aa: CASSPGGFNYEQYF; CDR3nt: TGTGCCAGCAGCCCAGGGGGCTTCAACTACGAGCAGTACTTC
abundance: -; v_gene: TRBV4-2; d_gene: TRBD2; j_gene: TRBJ2-1; CDR3aa: CASSRTSGGAYNEQFF; CDR3nt: TGTGCCAGCAGCCGGACTAGCGGGGGGGCCTACAATGAGCAGTTCTTC
abundance: -; v_gene: TRBV27; d_gene: -; j_gene: TRBJ1-4; CDR3aa: CASSFRLHGTASEKLFF; CDR3nt: TGTGCCAGCAGTTTCCGACTCCACGGGACCGCGAGTGAAAAACTGTTTTTT
abundance: -; v_gene: TRBV19; d_gene: -; j_gene: TRBJ2-7; CDR3aa: CASSPPQGWEQYF; CDR3nt: TGTGCCAGTAGTCCACCACAGGGTTGGGAGCAGTACTTC
abundance: -; v_gene: TRBV5-4; d_gene: TRBD2; j_gene: TRBJ2-3; CDR3aa: CASRLSLAGGQDTQYF; CDR3nt: TGTGCCAGCCGCCTATCCCTAGCGGGGGGGCAAGATACGCAGTATTTT
abundance: -; v_gene: TRBV27; d_gene: TRBD2; j_gene: TRBJ2-1; CDR3aa: CASSFAGTRGGRVQFF; CDR3nt: TGTGCCAGCAGTTTCGCCGGGACTAGGGGGGGTCGGGTGCAGTTCTTC
abundance: -; v_gene: TRBV27; d_gene: -; j_gene: TRBJ1-2; CDR3aa: CASSWGSGGRGYTF; CDR3nt: TGTGCCAGCAGTTGGGGCTCCGGGGGCCGAGGCTACACCTTC
abundance: -; v_gene: TRBV9; d_gene: -; j_gene: TRBJ1-6; CDR3aa: CASSAAGTTNSPLHF; CDR3nt: TGTGCCAGCAGCGCCGCCGGGACGACCAATTCACCCCTCCACTTT
abundance: -; v_gene: TRBV7-2; d_gene: -; j_gene: TRBJ1-1; CDR3aa: CASSTRTAMNTEAFF; CDR3nt: TGTGCCAGCAGCACGCGGACAGCAATGAACACTGAAGCTTTCTTT
abundance: -; v_gene: TRBV6-5; d_gene: -; j_gene: TRBJ1-2; CDR3aa: CASSYGPWGYTF; CDR3nt: TGTGCCAGCAGTTACGGTCCCTGGGGCTACACCTTC
abundance: once; v_gene: TRBV6-5; d_gene: TRBD1; j_gene: TRBJ1-1; CDR3aa: CASGRSTGGSTEAFF; CDR3nt: TGTGCCAGCGGCCGCAGCACAGGGGGGAGCACTGAAGCTTTCTTT
abundance: -; v_gene: TRBV27; d_gene: TRBD1; j_gene: TRBJ1-2; CDR3aa: CASSPPGQDYGYTF; CDR3nt: TGTGCCAGCAGTCCGCCGGGACAGGACTATGGCTACACCTTC
abundance: -; v_gene: TRBV3-1/TRBV3-2; d_gene: -; j_gene: TRBJ2-3; CDR3aa: CASSPPQGRTDTQYF; CDR3nt: TGTGCCAGCAGCCCCCCACAGGGCCGCACAGATACGCAGTATTTT
abundance: -; v_gene: TRBV19; d_gene: TRBD1; j_gene: TRBJ1-5; CDR3aa: CASSGNRGASNQPQHF; CDR3nt: TGTGCCAGTAGCGGGAACAGGGGTGCGAGCAATCAGCCCCAGCATTTT
abundance: -; v_gene: TRBV5-4; d_gene: -; j_gene: TRBJ1-6; CDR3aa: CASSLAGQGGSPLHF; CDR3nt: TGTGCCAGCAGCTTGGCCGGGCAGGGTGGTTCACCCCTCCACTTT
abundance: once; v_gene: TRBV5-1; d_gene: TRBD2; j_gene: TRBJ2-5; CDR3aa: CASSLVLAGVQETQYF; CDR3nt: TGCGCCAGCAGCTTGGTTCTAGCGGGGGTTCAAGAGACCCAGTACTTC
abundance: -; v_gene: TRBV5-4; d_gene: -; j_gene: TRBJ1-1; CDR3aa: CASSARGGGNTEAFF; CDR3nt: TGTGCCAGCAGCGCGAGAGGGGGGGGGAACACTGAAGCTTTCTTT
abundance: -; v_gene: TRBV7-2; d_gene: -; j_gene: TRBJ1-6; CDR3aa: CASSLEGLGSPLHF; CDR3nt: TGTGCCAGCAGCTTGGAGGGGTTGGGTTCACCCCTCCACTTT
abundance: -; v_gene: TRBV30; d_gene: -; j_gene: TRBJ1-3; CDR3aa: CAWSVGRGNTIYF; CDR3nt: TGTGCCTGGAGTGTAGGGCGAGGGAACACCATATATTTT
abundance: -; v_gene: TRBV27; d_gene: -; j_gene: TRBJ1-6; CDR3aa: CATKDRNNSPLHF; CDR3nt: TGTGCCACCAAAGACCGAAATAATTCACCCCTCCACTTT
abundance: once; v_gene: TRBV5-1; d_gene: TRBD1; j_gene: TRBJ1-5; CDR3aa: CASSQGGGYNQPQHF; CDR3nt: TGCGCCAGCAGTCAGGGGGGCGGATACAATCAGCCCCAGCATTTT
abundance: -; v_gene: TRBV7-2; d_gene: TRBD1; j_gene: TRBJ1-1; CDR3aa: CASSSRQGVAEAFF; CDR3nt: TGTGCCAGCAGCTCACGACAGGGTGTGGCTGAAGCTTTCTTT
abundance: -; v_gene: TRBV7-8; d_gene: -; j_gene: TRBJ1-1; CDR3aa: CASSFWGGGGSTEAFF; CDR3nt: TGTGCCAGCAGCTTCTGGGGGGGCGGCGGCAGCACTGAAGCTTTCTTT
abundance: -; v_gene: TRBV18; d_gene: TRBD2; j_gene: TRBJ2-5; CDR3aa: CASSPNPPSGATQETQYF; CDR3nt: TGTGCCAGCTCACCCAATCCCCCCAGCGGGGCGACCCAAGAGACCCAGTACTTC
abundance: -; v_gene: TRBV5-1; d_gene: -; j_gene: TRBJ1-1; CDR3aa: CASRTGLNTEAFF; CDR3nt: TGCGCCAGCAGAACTGGATTGAACACTGAAGCTTTCTTT
abundance: many; v_gene: TRBV4-2; d_gene: -; j_gene: TRBJ1-3; CDR3aa: CASKIAARSGNTIYF; CDR3nt: TGTGCCAGCAAGATAGCGGCCCGCTCTGGAAACACCATATATTTT
abundance: few; v_gene: TRBV7-9; d_gene: -; j_gene: TRBJ2-2; CDR3aa: CAIQGRENTGELFF; CDR3nt: TGTGCCATCCAAGGCAGGGAGAACACCGGGGAGCTGTTTTTT
abundance: once; v_gene: TRBV6-5; d_gene: -; j_gene: TRBJ1-2; CDR3aa: CASSYSMFQVRHF; CDR3nt: TGTGCCAGCAGTTACTCGATGTTTCAAGTACGGCACTTC
abundance: -; v_gene: TRBV7-2; d_gene: TRBD1; j_gene: TRBJ1-2; CDR3aa: CASSAGQGGYGYTF; CDR3nt: TGTGCCAGCAGCGCGGGACAGGGAGGCTATGGCTACACCTTC
abundance: -; v_gene: TRBV19; d_gene: -; j_gene: TRBJ1-5; CDR3aa: CASRRQEGNQPQHF; CDR3nt: TGTGCCAGTAGGCGGCAGGAAGGCAATCAGCCCCAGCATTTT
abundance: once; v_gene: TRBV15; d_gene: TRBD1; j_gene: TRBJ1-1; CDR3aa: CATSRGQGIVADTEAFF; CDR3nt: TGTGCCACCAGCAGAGGACAGGGGATCGTAGCGGACACTGAAGCTTTCTTT
abundance: -; v_gene: TRBV7-2; d_gene: TRBD1; j_gene: TRBJ2-7; CDR3aa: CASSQDRGRAYEQYF; CDR3nt: TGTGCCAGCAGCCAAGACAGGGGGCGCGCCTACGAGCAGTACTTC
abundance: -; v_gene: TRBV29-1; d_gene: -; j_gene: TRBJ2-7; CDR3aa: CSVRNRDSYEQYF; CDR3nt: TGCAGCGTAAGGAACAGGGACTCCTACGAGCAGTACTTC
abundance: -; v_gene: TRBV6-1; d_gene: -; j_gene: TRBJ2-3; CDR3aa: CASSDFQAADTQYF; CDR3nt: TGTGCCAGCAGTGATTTTCAGGCGGCAGATACGCAGTATTTT
abundance: -; v_gene: TRBV7-2; d_gene: -; j_gene: TRBJ1-2; CDR3aa: CASSLFRVGGSNYGYTF; CDR3nt: TGTGCCAGCAGCCTTTTCCGGGTGGGGGGTTCTAACTATGGCTACACCTTC